A single sample gave rise to the 22 T cell receptor beta chains below, sequenced in a study of neurological immune-mediated disorders. Via MiXCR, TCRdb re-called the 5' RACE reads, giving one row per CDR3 protein. The top ten clones hold nearly 7% of a sample with around 79,000 distinct CDR3 sequences, around an eighth of them seen once. The sequencing input was PBMCs. Receptors were obtained from a woman aged 45 to 65 in good health.

Comments on this clonotype: Sequence at one end of the junction differs from germline and may be a read error. The chain combines TRBV5-5 with TRBJ1-5; D unresolved. The germline gives CDR1 SGHKS, CDR2 YYEKEE (reference sequence). This CDR3 contains 14 residues. CDR3 amino acids: CAGSFEPRGQPHHF. The CDR3, as DNA: TGTGCCGGCAGCTTTGAGCCACGCGGTCAGCCCCATCATTTT.

This rearrangement joins TRBV7-2 to TRBJ2-1; TRBD1 is a possible D gene (5 bases). Germline CDR1 and CDR2: SGHTA and FQGNSA. The CDR3 is 15 residues long. Trimming took off 7 bases at V and 4 bases at J, with 17 bases between the two ends. The CDR3, as DNA: TGTGCCAGCACCCCCAGGGTGAGTCCATACAATGAGCAGTTCTTC. Encoded protein: CASTPRVSPYNEQFF. Drawing the rest from reference TRBV7-2 and TRBJ2-1, the complete variable domain is GAGVSQSPSNKVTEKGKDVELRCDPISGHTALYWYRQSLGQGLEFLIYFQGNSAPDKSGLPSDRFSAERTGGSVSTLTIQRTQQEDSAVYLCASTPRVSPYNEQFFGPGTRLTVL.

This clonotype was recorded many times. This sequence joins TRBV12-3 or TRBV12-4 and TRBJ1-1, with no clear D. This CDR3 is built from 16 residues. V was clipped by 3 bases and J by 4 bases, with 18 bases between them. The CDR3 DNA follows: TGTGCCAGCAGTTTTGACTGGGTTACGAGGTCCACTGAAGCTTTCTTT. It yields the protein CASSFDWVTRSTEAFF.

The chain carries TRBV15 and TRBJ1-5, with D unresolved. The CDR3 is made up of 14 amino acids. Germline values: CDR1 LNHNV, CDR2 YYDKDF (reference sequence). Trimming removed 2 bases at V and 5 bases at J, with 10 bases between. CDR3 amino acids: CATSRTGNYQPQHF. CDR3 DNA sequence: TGTGCCACCAGCAGAACGGGCAATTATCAGCCCCAGCATTTT.

The chain joins TRBV10-3 to TRBJ2-1; D ambiguous. The V end was cut by 7 bases, the J end by 5 bases, with 15 bases between. Germline V gives CDR1 ENHRY, CDR2 SYGVKD. The CDR3 sequence is 14 residues long. This CDR3 reads CAIKGTQGDNEQFF. DNA of the CDR3: TGTGCCATCAAGGGAACACAAGGCGACAATGAGCAGTTCTTC.

This clonotype was recorded at least ten times. V and J are TRBV27 and TRBJ1-1; 7 bases agree with TRBD1. V lost 6 bases to trimming and J lost 0 bases; unmatched junction nucleotides: 4. The CDR3 loop spans 14 amino acids. CDR1 is MNHEY, CDR2 SMNVEV, per germline (reference sequence). CDR3 bases: TGTGCCAGCAGCTACGACAGGGTGAACACTGAAGCTTTCTTT. Translating it yields CASSYDRVNTEAFF.

This clonotype was counted a few times. V usage is TRBV3-1 and J usage is TRBJ2-1, with 12 bases that match TRBD2. Germline CDR1 and CDR2: LGHDT and YNNKEL (reference sequence). The J segment lost 0 bases and the V segment lost 4 bases, leaving 10 bases of the junction unmatched. This CDR3 is 19 amino acids long. The CDR3 DNA sequence: TGTGCCAGCAGCCGACCACGACTAGCGGGGGTAAGCTCCTACAATGAGCAGTTCTTC. Its translation is CASSRPRLAGVSSYNEQFF.

Comments on this clonotype: It may be a read error: a sequence one base away is much more abundant. This chain links TRBV5-1 with TRBJ2-3; D tentatively reads TRBD1 or TRBD2 (7 bases each). From germline, CDR1 is SGHRS and CDR2 YFSETQ. This CDR3 region has 16 residues. V lost 6 bases and J lost 4, with 21 bases in between. The CDR3: CASNPRQGGGADTQYF. For the CDR3, the DNA is TGCGCCAGCAACCCCCGACAGGGCGGGGGCGCAGATACGCAGTATTTT.

This clonotype was detected many times. The chain links TRBV6-5 to TRBJ2-3; possible D gene TRBD1, 8 bases. Trimming took off 4 bases at V and 6 bases at J, with 29 bases between the two ends. Germline V gives CDR1 MNHEY, CDR2 SVGAGI. This CDR3 contains 19 residues. CDR3 protein: CASSLKANRGGEVFDTQYF. The DNA of the CDR3 is TGTGCCAGCAGTTTAAAGGCGAACAGGGGGGGAGAGGTTTTTGATACGCAGTATTTT.

This clonotype occurred many times. This chain links TRBV7-9 with TRBJ2-1; D remains unclear. Trimming removed 6 bases at V and 0 bases at J, with 9 bases between. Germline loops: CDR1 SEHNR, CDR2 FQNEAQ (reference sequence). The CDR3 runs to 14 residues. The CDR3 loop reads CASSPRSSYNEQFF. The CDR3 DNA sequence: TGTGCCAGCAGTCCGAGGAGCTCCTACAATGAGCAGTTCTTC.

This clonotype was counted ten times or more. The chain combines TRBV5-1 with TRBJ2-5, with TRBD1 matching 8 bases. This CDR3 contains 15 residues. Germline values: CDR1 SGHRS, CDR2 YFSETQ. Unmatched junction bases numbered 8, after V lost 5 bases and J lost 2 bases. In DNA form, the CDR3 reads TGCGCCAGCAGTACCCAGGGGGCTCGTCAAGAGACCCAGTACTTC. This codes for CASSTQGARQETQYF.

This clonotype was detected ten times or more. The genes are TRBV3-1 and TRBJ1-2; D is ambiguous. The CDR3 length is 11 residues. V dropped 3 bases and J dropped 5 bases, with 4 bases sitting between them. Germline V gene lookup returns CDR1 LGHDT and CDR2 YNNKEL (reference sequence). In DNA, the CDR3 is TGTGCCAGCAGCCATCTATATGGCTACACCTTC. It specifies CASSHLYGYTF.

This clonotype was observed at least ten times. This rearrangement joins TRBV5-1 to TRBJ2-2; no firm D call. The CDR3 extends over 13 amino acids. Germline lookup yields CDR1 SGHRS and CDR2 YFSETQ. V shed 4 bases and J shed 5 bases, with 9 bases lying between them. For the CDR3, the DNA is TGCGCCAGCAGCCTGACCTTGACCGGGGAGCTGTTTTTT. Amino acid sequence: CASSLTLTGELFF.

The sample holds many counts of this clonotype. CDR3 amino acids: CASNSATERRGEQFF. The CDR3 DNA is TGTGCCAGCAACTCAGCGACGGAGAGGCGAGGTGAGCAGTTCTTC. The rearrangement joins TRBV3-1 to TRBJ2-1; D is unclear. The CDR3 loop spans 15 amino acids. Germline CDR1 and CDR2: LGHDT and YNNKEL (reference sequence). V gave up 7 bases and J gave up 9 bases, with 22 bases separating them.

This clonotype was recorded at least ten times. V gene TRBV20-1 combines with J gene TRBJ2-7; D gene ambiguous. The CDR3 runs to 13 residues. The V and J ends lost 6 bases and 5 bases respectively, with 17 bases between them. Germline V CDR1 and CDR2: DFQATT, SNEGSKA (reference sequence). The CDR3 reads CSAADPFGNEQYF. The CDR3 nucleotides are TGCAGTGCCGCGGACCCATTTGGAAACGAGCAGTACTTC.

This clonotype was recorded at least ten times. This chain connects TRBV28 to TRBJ1-2; no clear D. V was cut by 6 bases and J by 7 bases, with 12 bases left in between. This CDR3 is built from 12 residues. Germline-derived CDR1 and CDR2 are MDHEN and SYDVKM. This CDR3 is CASRLTGGGYTF. DNA of the CDR3: TGTGCCAGCAGACTAACGGGAGGTGGCTACACCTTC.

At least ten counts were recorded for this clonotype. The chain combines TRBV20-1 with TRBJ1-2, with TRBD1 as a possible D gene (6 bases). V shed 5 bases and J shed 0 bases, with 13 bases lying between them. The CDR3 consists of 14 residues. CDR1 and CDR2 (germline): DFQATT, SNEGSKA (reference sequence). For the CDR3, the DNA is TGCAGTGCTCAAAACAGGGTGGCTAACTATGGCTACACCTTC. This translates into CSAQNRVANYGYTF.

This clonotype was detected ten times or more. Written as DNA, the CDR3 is TGTGCCAGCAGTGAACCCGGGACAGGCACAGATACGCAGTATTTT. Protein product: CASSEPGTGTDTQYF. The chain carries TRBV2 and TRBJ2-3; 7 bases line up with TRBD1. CDR1 and CDR2 from the germline V gene are SNHLY and FYNNEI. Trimming removed 2 bases from V and 1 base from J; junction bases left unmatched: 3. This CDR3 has 15 residues.

This clonotype was picked up many times. The gene calls are TRBV28 and TRBJ2-7; D is perhaps TRBD2 (6 bases). This CDR3 is built from 14 residues. V dropped 2 bases and J dropped 7 bases, with 15 bases sitting between them. CDR1 is MDHEN, CDR2 SYDVKM, per germline. CDR3 sequence reads: CASSLGGSLREQYF. Here the CDR3 DNA reads TGTGCCAGCAGTTTAGGAGGGAGCCTACGTGAGCAGTACTTC.

This clonotype was detected many times. The chain employs TRBV2 and TRBJ2-5; 7 bases match TRBD2. J lost 5 bases, V lost 1 base, and 4 bases had no gene match. This CDR3 region has 14 residues. CDR1 SNHLY and CDR2 FYNNEI come from the germline V gene. The CDR3 sequence is CASSEGLAGETQYF. CDR3 in DNA: TGTGCCAGCAGTGAAGGACTAGCTGGCGAGACCCAGTACTTC.

As for this clonotype: A much larger clonotype is one base distant, so this may be a read error. The chain links TRBV5-1 to TRBJ1-4, with D perhaps matching TRBD1 (6 bases). Trimming took 0 bases from V and 5 from J, leaving 23 bases between them. Germline CDR1 is SGHRS and CDR2 is YFSETQ. This CDR3 spans 19 amino acids. CDR3 sequence (DNA): TGCGCCAGCAGCTTGGGCATCCGACGACGGGGGGCCTCAAATGAAAAACTGTTTTTT. As protein: CASSLGIRRRGASNEKLFF.

This clonotype was seen ten or more times. The chain combines TRBV5-1 with TRBJ2-6, with TRBD1 matching 7 bases. V lost 4 bases and J lost 3; bases outside the gene matches: 4. This CDR3 spans 15 amino acids. Germline V gives CDR1 SGHRS, CDR2 YFSETQ. CDR3 region: CASSPNRGGANVLTF. CDR3 in DNA: TGCGCCAGCAGCCCTAACAGGGGTGGGGCCAACGTCCTGACTTTC. Full variable domain (remainder filled in from reference TRBV5-1 and TRBJ2-6): KAGVTQTPRYLIKTRGQQVTLSCSPISGHRSVSWYQQTPGQGLQFLFEYFSETQRNKGNFPGRFSGRQFSNSRSEMNVSTLELGDSALYLCASSPNRGGANVLTFGAGSRLTVL.